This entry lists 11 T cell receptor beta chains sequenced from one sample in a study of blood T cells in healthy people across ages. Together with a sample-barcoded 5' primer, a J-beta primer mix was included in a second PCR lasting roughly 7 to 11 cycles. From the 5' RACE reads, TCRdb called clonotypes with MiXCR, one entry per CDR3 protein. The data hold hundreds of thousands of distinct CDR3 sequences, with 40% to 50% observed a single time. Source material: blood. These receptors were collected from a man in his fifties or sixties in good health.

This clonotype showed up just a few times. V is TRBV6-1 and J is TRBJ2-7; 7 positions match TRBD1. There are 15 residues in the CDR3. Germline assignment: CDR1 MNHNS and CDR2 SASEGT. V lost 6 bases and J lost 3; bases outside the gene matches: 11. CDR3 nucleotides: TGTGCCAGCAGCGATGACAGGGTCGGTAACTACGAGCAGTACTTC. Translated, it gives CASSDDRVGNYEQYF.

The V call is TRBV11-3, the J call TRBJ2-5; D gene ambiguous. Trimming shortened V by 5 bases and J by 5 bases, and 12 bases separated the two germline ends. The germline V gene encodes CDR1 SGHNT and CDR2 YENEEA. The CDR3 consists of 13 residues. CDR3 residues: CASSLRMDETQYF. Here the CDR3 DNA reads TGTGCCAGCAGCCTAAGGATGGATGAGACCCAGTACTTC.

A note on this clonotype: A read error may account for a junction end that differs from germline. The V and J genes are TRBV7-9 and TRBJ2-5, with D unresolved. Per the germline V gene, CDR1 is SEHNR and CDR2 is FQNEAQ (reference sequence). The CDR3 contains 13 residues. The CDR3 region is CASTLDNQETQYF. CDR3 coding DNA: TGTGCCAGCACCTTAGACAACCAAGAGACCCAGTACTTC.

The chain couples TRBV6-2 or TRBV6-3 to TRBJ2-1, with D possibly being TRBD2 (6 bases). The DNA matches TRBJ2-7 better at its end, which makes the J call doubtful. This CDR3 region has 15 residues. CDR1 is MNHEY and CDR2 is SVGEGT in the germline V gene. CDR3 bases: TGTGCCAGCAGTGGCGGGGTCCCCTCCTACAACGAGCAGTACTTC. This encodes CASSGGVPSYNEQYF.

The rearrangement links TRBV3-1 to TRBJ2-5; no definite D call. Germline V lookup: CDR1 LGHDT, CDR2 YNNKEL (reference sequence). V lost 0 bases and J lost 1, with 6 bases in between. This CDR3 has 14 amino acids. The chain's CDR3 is CASSQECGQETQYF. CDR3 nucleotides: TGTGCCAGCAGCCAAGAATGCGGCCAAGAGACCCAGTACTTC.

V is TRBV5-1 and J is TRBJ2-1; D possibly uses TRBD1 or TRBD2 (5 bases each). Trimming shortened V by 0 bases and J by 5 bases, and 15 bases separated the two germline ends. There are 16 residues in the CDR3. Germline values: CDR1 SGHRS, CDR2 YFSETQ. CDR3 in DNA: TGCGCCAGCAGCTTGGGCCGGGACGGCGGAAACAATGAGCAGTTCTTC. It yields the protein CASSLGRDGGNNEQFF.

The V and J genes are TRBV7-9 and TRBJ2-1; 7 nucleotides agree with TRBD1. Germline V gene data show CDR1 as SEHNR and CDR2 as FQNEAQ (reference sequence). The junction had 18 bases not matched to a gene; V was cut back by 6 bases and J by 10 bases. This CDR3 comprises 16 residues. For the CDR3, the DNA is TGTGCCAGCAGACCACTCACACAGGGGATCGGGTACGAGCAGTTCTTC. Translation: CASRPLTQGIGYEQFF.

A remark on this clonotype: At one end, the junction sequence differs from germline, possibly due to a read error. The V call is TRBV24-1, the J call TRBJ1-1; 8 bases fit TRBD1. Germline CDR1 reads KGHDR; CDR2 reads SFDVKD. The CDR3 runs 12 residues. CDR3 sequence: CATSDSTGEAFF. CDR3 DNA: TGTGCCACTAGTGATTCGACAGGGGAGGCTTTCTTT.

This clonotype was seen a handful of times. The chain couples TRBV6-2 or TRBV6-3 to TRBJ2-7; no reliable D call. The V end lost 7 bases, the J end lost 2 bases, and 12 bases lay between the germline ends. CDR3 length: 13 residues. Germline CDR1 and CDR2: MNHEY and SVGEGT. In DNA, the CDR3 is TGTGCCAGCAATGGACCCGCAGCCTACGAGCAGTACTTC. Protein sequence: CASNGPAAYEQYF.

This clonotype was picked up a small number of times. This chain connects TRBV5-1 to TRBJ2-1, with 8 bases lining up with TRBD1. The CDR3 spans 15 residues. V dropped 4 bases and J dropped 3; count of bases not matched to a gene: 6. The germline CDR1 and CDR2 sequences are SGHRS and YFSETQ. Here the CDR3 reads CASSIGQGHYNEQFF. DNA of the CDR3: TGCGCCAGCAGCATCGGACAGGGTCACTACAATGAGCAGTTCTTC.

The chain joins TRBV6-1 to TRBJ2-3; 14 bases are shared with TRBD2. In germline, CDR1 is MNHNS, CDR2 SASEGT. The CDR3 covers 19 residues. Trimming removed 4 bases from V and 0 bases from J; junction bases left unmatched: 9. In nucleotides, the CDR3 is TGTGCCAGCAGTGGGGGACTAGCGGGGGCCTCGACTAGCACAGATACGCAGTATTTT. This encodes CASSGGLAGASTSTDTQYF.